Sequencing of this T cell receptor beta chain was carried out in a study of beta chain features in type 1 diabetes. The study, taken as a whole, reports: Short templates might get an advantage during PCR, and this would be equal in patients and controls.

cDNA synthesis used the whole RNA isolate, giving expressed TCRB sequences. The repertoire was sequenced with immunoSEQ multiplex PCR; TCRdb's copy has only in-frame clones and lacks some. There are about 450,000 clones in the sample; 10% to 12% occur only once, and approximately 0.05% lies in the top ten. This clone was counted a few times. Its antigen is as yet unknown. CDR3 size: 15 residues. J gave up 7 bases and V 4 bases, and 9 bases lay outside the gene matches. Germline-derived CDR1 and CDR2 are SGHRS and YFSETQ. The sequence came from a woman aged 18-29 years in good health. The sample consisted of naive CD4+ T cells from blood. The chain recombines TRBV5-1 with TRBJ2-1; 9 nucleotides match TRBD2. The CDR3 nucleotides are TGCGCCAGCAGCCCTTCTAGCGGGACTGGGAATGAGCAGTTCTTC. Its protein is CASSPSSGTGNEQFF.